These T cell receptor beta chains were read from a single sample in a study of T-cell reconstitution after alpha-beta-depleted transplantation in children. TCRdb recomputed calls from the PCR reads with MiXCR, one row per CDR3 protein. This sample has 200,000 to 250,000 distinct CDR3 sequences; around 9.9% occur once, and the top ten carry approximately 28%. The sequenced sample was PBMCs, obtained before TCRalphabeta/CD19-depleted stem cell transplant. The source of these receptors is a child under two years old with acute myeloid leukemia, due to receive a stem cell transplant. Both conserved end residues are part of each CDR3. A D gene is named only where the DNA matches it firmly. Not every row has a clone size; where given, it reads once, few, many or a size class.

J: TRBJ1-2
D: .
size: many
V: TRBV12-3/TRBV12-4
DNA: TGTGCCAGCAGGTCCCAGGACAGAGCTTCTAACTATGGCTACACCTTC
CDR3: CASRSQDRASNYGYTF

J: TRBJ2-1
D: .
size: many
V: TRBV7-8
DNA: TGTGCCAGCAGCCCCAAGACAGGTTCGTCCTACAATGAGCAGTTCTTC
CDR3: CASSPKTGSSYNEQFF

J: TRBJ2-1
D: TRBD2
size: many
V: TRBV7-3
DNA: TGTGCCAGCAGCTTTCACGTATTACTAGCGGGCACCCCCAATGAGCAGTTCTTC
CDR3: CASSFHVLLAGTPNEQFF

J: TRBJ2-5
D: .
size: many
V: TRBV6-2/TRBV6-3
DNA: TGTGCCAGCAGTCAGACGGGGGCAGGGGAGACCCAGTACTTC
CDR3: CASSQTGAGETQYF

J: TRBJ1-6
D: .
size: many
V: TRBV27
DNA: TGTGCCAGCGCCTCGAGCTCCTATAATTCACCCCTCCACTTT
CDR3: CASASSSYNSPLHF

J: TRBJ2-7
D: .
size: few
V: TRBV12-3/TRBV12-4
DNA: TGTGCCAGCAGTTCCCCCCCCCCGGTTTACGAGCAGTACTTC
CDR3: CASSSPPPVYEQYF

J: TRBJ1-1
D: .
size: many
V: TRBV7-2
DNA: TGTGCCAGCAGCTTACACGGTACTCAGGGGACTGAAGCTTTCTTT
CDR3: CASSLHGTQGTEAFF

J: TRBJ2-5
D: TRBD2
size: many
V: TRBV20-1
DNA: TGCAGTGCTAGAGATAAAGCGGGAGGAGAGACCCAGTACTTC
CDR3: CSARDKAGGETQYF

J: TRBJ1-1
D: TRBD1
size: many
V: TRBV5-1
DNA: TGCGCCAGCAGCTTGGGACAGGGATTTCCGAACACTGAAGCTTTCTTT
CDR3: CASSLGQGFPNTEAFF

J: TRBJ1-4
D: .
size: few
V: TRBV2
DNA: TGTGCCAGCAGTGTGGGCGGCGCTAATGAAAAACTGTTTTTT
CDR3: CASSVGGANEKLFF

J: TRBJ2-7
D: .
size: many
V: TRBV5-5
DNA: TGTGCCAGCAGCCCACCGGGGGCGTTTGGGTACGAGCAGTACTTC
CDR3: CASSPPGAFGYEQYF

J: TRBJ2-5
D: .
size: many
V: TRBV20-1
DNA: TGCAGTGCTAAACCCCGGGCGAGGAGACAGACCCAGTACTTC
CDR3: CSAKPRARRQTQYF

J: TRBJ2-7
D: TRBD1
size: many
V: TRBV7-8
DNA: TGTGCCAGCAGCCCAAAACGACAGGGCAGCGAGCAGTACTTC
CDR3: CASSPKRQGSEQYF

J: TRBJ1-1
D: .
size: many
V: TRBV7-9
DNA: TGTGCCAGCAGCGCCTCCGGGACGCCGAAGTCAGCTTTCTTT
CDR3: CASSASGTPKSAFF

J: TRBJ1-2
D: TRBD1
size: many
V: TRBV10-3
DNA: TGTGCCATCAGTGAGCCCGGGACAGGGCATGGCTACACCTTC
CDR3: CAISEPGTGHGYTF

J: TRBJ2-7
D: .
size: many
V: TRBV5-1
DNA: TGCGCCAGCAGCTCCGGGACGGAGTCCTACGAGCAGTACTTC
CDR3: CASSSGTESYEQYF

J: TRBJ2-7
D: TRBD1
size: many
V: TRBV7-9
DNA: TGTGCCAGCAGCAGGACAGGGAGCTCCTACGAGCAGTACTTC
CDR3: CASSRTGSSYEQYF

J: TRBJ2-4
D: TRBD2
size: many
V: TRBV7-2
DNA: TGTGCCAGCAGCTTAGGCGGGAGAGGGAAAAACATTCAGTACTTC
CDR3: CASSLGGRGKNIQYF

J: TRBJ1-2
D: .
size: many
V: TRBV20-1
DNA: TGCAGTGCTAGTGATTCAGACTATGGCTACACCTTC
CDR3: CSASDSDYGYTF

J: TRBJ2-7
D: TRBD2
size: many
V: TRBV6-2/TRBV6-3
DNA: TGTGCCAGCAGGACGACTAGCGAGACCTACGAGCAGTACTTC
CDR3: CASRTTSETYEQYF

J: TRBJ1-3
D: TRBD1
size: many
V: TRBV29-1
DNA: TGCAGCACCCGGGGGGACAGCGTAACTTCTGGAAACACCATATATTTT
CDR3: CSTRGDSVTSGNTIYF

J: TRBJ1-5
D: .
size: .
V: TRBV7-6
DNA: TGTGCCAGCAGCTTAAGTAATGGAGAGTATAGCAATCAGCCCCAGCATTTT
CDR3: CASSLSNGEYSNQPQHF

J: TRBJ2-7
D: TRBD2
size: many
V: TRBV14
DNA: TGTGCCAGCAGCCAAGTTGCGGGAGGCTCCTACGAGCAGTACTTC
CDR3: CASSQVAGGSYEQYF

J: TRBJ2-5
D: .
size: many
V: TRBV29-1
DNA: TGCAGCGTTCCCTTCCTAGACAGTTCCCCGGAGACCCAGTACTTC
CDR3: CSVPFLDSSPETQYF

J: TRBJ2-2
D: TRBD2
size: many
V: TRBV20-1
DNA: TGCAGTGCTAGAGATGGCACTAGCGGGAGGAACACCGGGGAGCTGTTTTTT
CDR3: CSARDGTSGRNTGELFF

J: TRBJ2-7
D: .
size: .
V: TRBV5-1
DNA: TGCGCCAGCAGCTTGGTGGTTGGGGGCCACGAGCAGTACTTC
CDR3: CASSLVVGGHEQYF

J: TRBJ1-4
D: .
size: many
V: TRBV20-1
DNA: TGCAGTGCTAGAGGGGCGGTGGCTAATGAAAAACTGTTTTTT
CDR3: CSARGAVANEKLFF

J: TRBJ2-2
D: TRBD2
size: many
V: TRBV5-1
DNA: TGCGCCAGCAGGCGGGACTACCAAAGTACCGGGGAGCTGTTTTTT
CDR3: CASRRDYQSTGELFF

J: TRBJ2-2
D: .
size: many
V: TRBV19
DNA: TGTGCCAGTAGTCCCGGGCGCGGATTCACCGGGGAGCTGTTTTTT
CDR3: CASSPGRGFTGELFF

J: TRBJ2-1
D: TRBD2
size: many
V: TRBV6-5
DNA: TGTGCCAGCAGTTACTCGCCTGGGACTAGCTATGAGCAGTTCTTC
CDR3: CASSYSPGTSYEQFF

J: TRBJ1-3
D: TRBD1
size: many
V: TRBV7-9
DNA: TGTGCCAGCAGCTTAGAGGGACAGAATACAAACACCATATATTTT
CDR3: CASSLEGQNTNTIYF

J: TRBJ2-1
D: .
size: many
V: TRBV20-1
DNA: TGCAGTGCTAGCGATGGCCGCTTGAGTGGCGGTAATAATGAGCAGTTCTTC
CDR3: CSASDGRLSGGNNEQFF

J: TRBJ1-1
D: .
size: many
V: TRBV9
DNA: TGTGCCAGCAGAGAAATGAACACTGAAGCTTTCTTT
CDR3: CASREMNTEAFF

J: TRBJ2-3
D: TRBD2
size: .
V: TRBV20-1
DNA: TGCAGTGCTAGTATAGCGGGAGGGTTCACAGATACGCAGTATTTT
CDR3: CSASIAGGFTDTQYF

J: TRBJ2-7
D: .
size: many
V: TRBV12-3/TRBV12-4
DNA: TGTGCCAGTTCCCCAAGCCTCTACGAGCAGTACTTC
CDR3: CASSPSLYEQYF

J: TRBJ2-1
D: .
size: many
V: TRBV30
DNA: TGTGCCTGGAACCCATTGGGCTCCTACAATGAGCAGTTCTTC
CDR3: CAWNPLGSYNEQFF

J: TRBJ2-2
D: TRBD2
size: many
V: TRBV4-1
DNA: TGCGCCAGCAGCCAAGGGCTAGCGGGAGGGCCCGGGGAGCTGTTTTTT
CDR3: CASSQGLAGGPGELFF

J: TRBJ2-7
D: .
size: many
V: TRBV7-2
DNA: TGTGCCAGCAGCTTAGCTCGGGCCCCCTACGAGCAGTACTTC
CDR3: CASSLARAPYEQYF

J: TRBJ1-3
D: .
size: many
V: TRBV6-5
DNA: TGTGCCAGCAGTTACCAGTCGTTTTACTCTGGAAACACCATATATTTT
CDR3: CASSYQSFYSGNTIYF

J: TRBJ1-1
D: .
size: many
V: TRBV5-1
DNA: TGCGCCAGCGGCCAGGGGTCTCCGAACACTGAAGCTTTCTTT
CDR3: CASGQGSPNTEAFF

J: TRBJ2-1
D: .
size: many
V: TRBV4-1
DNA: TGCGCCAGCAGCCAGGGGGGGGGCCAGAATGAGCAGTTCTTC
CDR3: CASSQGGGQNEQFF

J: TRBJ1-2
D: TRBD1
size: many
V: TRBV5-6
DNA: TGTGCCAGCAGCCCGCTTCTGGGGACAGGGGATGGCTACACCTTC
CDR3: CASSPLLGTGDGYTF

J: TRBJ1-6
D: .
size: many
V: TRBV20-1
DNA: TGCAGTGCTAGAGACCCGACAGCCGTTAATTCACCCCTCCACTTT
CDR3: CSARDPTAVNSPLHF

J: TRBJ2-3
D: .
size: .
V: TRBV2
DNA: TGTGCCAGCAGCCCCAGACTCCCAGATACGCATTATTTT
CDR3: CASSPRLPDTHYF

J: TRBJ1-3
D: .
size: many
V: TRBV20-1
DNA: TGCAGTGTCGATGTCGACCCTGGAAACACCATATATTTT
CDR3: CSVDVDPGNTIYF

J: TRBJ2-3
D: .
size: many
V: TRBV11-2
DNA: TGTGCCAGCAGCTTAGGGCGAAGCACAGATACGCAGTATTTT
CDR3: CASSLGRSTDTQYF

J: TRBJ2-3
D: .
size: many
V: TRBV6-5
DNA: TGTGCCAGCAGTTACGGGAGACAGACAGATACGCAGTATTTT
CDR3: CASSYGRQTDTQYF

J: TRBJ2-7
D: TRBD1
size: many
V: TRBV25-1
DNA: TGTGCCAGCAGTGAAGGGACAGGGGGTTACGAGCAGTACTTC
CDR3: CASSEGTGGYEQYF

J: TRBJ1-4
D: TRBD1
size: many
V: TRBV29-1
DNA: TGCAGCGTCGGTGGAGACAGGGCTTCCCTTGCAACTAATGAAAAACTGTTTTTT
CDR3: CSVGGDRASLATNEKLFF

J: TRBJ1-3
D: .
size: few
V: TRBV7-2
DNA: TGTGCCAGCAGCCTTACAGGGCCCCCTCCATATTTT
CDR3: CASSLTGPPPYF

J: TRBJ1-6
D: TRBD1
size: many
V: TRBV7-8
DNA: TGTGCCAGCAGCGCGGGACAGGGGAATTCACCCCTCCACTTT
CDR3: CASSAGQGNSPLHF

J: TRBJ2-2
D: TRBD2
size: many
V: TRBV5-1
DNA: TGCGCCAGCAGCTCGACTAGCCTAGGGACCGGGGAGCTGTTTTTT
CDR3: CASSSTSLGTGELFF

J: TRBJ1-2
D: TRBD1
size: many
V: TRBV29-1
DNA: TGCAGCGCTGGACAGGGGGCGTACGGCTACACCTTC
CDR3: CSAGQGAYGYTF

J: TRBJ1-5
D: .
size: many
V: TRBV6-5
DNA: TGTGCCAGCAGTTACGTCGGGGCCAATCAGCCCCAGCATTTT
CDR3: CASSYVGANQPQHF

J: TRBJ2-2
D: .
size: many
V: TRBV6-5
DNA: TGTGCCAGCAGTTACGCCGGGGAGCTGTTTTTT
CDR3: CASSYAGELFF